This T cell receptor (beta chain) came from a study of blood T cell repertoires in COVID-19. Study context: The study drew acute and convalescent COVID-19 samples from the United States, Italy and Spain.

This CDR3 is built from 11 residues. Germline CDR1 reads LGHDT; CDR2 reads YNNKEL (reference sequence). V lost 1 base, J lost 8 bases, and 5 bases lay in between. The repertoire was sequenced with immunoSEQ multiplex PCR; TCRdb's copy has only in-frame clones and lacks some. The sample carries about 130,000 clones, around 81% recorded once. The receptor was isolated from a man aged 35 to 55 with active or convalescent COVID-19. The sample consisted of peripheral blood. The V gene is TRBV3-1 (or the pseudogene TRBV3-2), the J gene TRBJ1-1; D is unresolved. CDR3 amino acids: CASSQAGEAFF. CDR3 bases: TGTGCCAGCAGCCAAGCAGGAGAAGCTTTCTTT.